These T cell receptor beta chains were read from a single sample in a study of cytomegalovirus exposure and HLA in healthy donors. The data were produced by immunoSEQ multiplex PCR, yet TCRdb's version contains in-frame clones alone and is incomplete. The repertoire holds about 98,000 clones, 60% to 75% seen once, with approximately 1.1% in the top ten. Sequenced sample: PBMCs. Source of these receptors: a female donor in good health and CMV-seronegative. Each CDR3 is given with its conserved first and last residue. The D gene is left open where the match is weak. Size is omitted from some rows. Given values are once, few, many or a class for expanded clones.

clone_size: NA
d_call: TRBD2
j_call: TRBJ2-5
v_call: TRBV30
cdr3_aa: CAWSPLVGLEETQYF
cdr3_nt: TGTGCCTGGAGTCCCCTGGTAGGACTAGAAGAGACCCAGTACTTC

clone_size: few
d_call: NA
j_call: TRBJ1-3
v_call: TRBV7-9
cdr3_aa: CASSSKGAFGNTIYF
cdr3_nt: TGTGCCAGCAGCTCCAAAGGGGCCTTTGGAAACACCATATATTTT

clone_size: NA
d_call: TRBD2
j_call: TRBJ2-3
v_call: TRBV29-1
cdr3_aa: CSVESRLAGATDTQYF
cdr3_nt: TGCAGCGTCGAATCTAGACTAGCGGGGGCAACAGATACGCAGTATTTT

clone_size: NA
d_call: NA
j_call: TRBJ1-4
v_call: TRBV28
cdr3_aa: CASSFSATNEKLFF
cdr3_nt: TGTGCCAGCAGTTTTTCAGCAACTAATGAAAAACTGTTTTTT

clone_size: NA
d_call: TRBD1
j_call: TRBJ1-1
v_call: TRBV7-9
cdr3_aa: CSSSLADRTNTEAFF
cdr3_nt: TGTTCCAGCAGCTTAGCGGACAGGACGAACACTGAAGCTTTCTTT

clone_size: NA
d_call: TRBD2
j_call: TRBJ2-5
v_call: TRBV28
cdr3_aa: CASSLSRREKTPLGVQETQYF
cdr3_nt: TGTGCCAGCAGTTTATCTCGGCGGGAGAAGACACCATTAGGGGTACAAGAGACCCAGTACTTC

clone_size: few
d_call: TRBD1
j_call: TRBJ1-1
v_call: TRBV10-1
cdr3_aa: CASRPGTANTEAFF
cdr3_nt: TGCGCCAGCAGACCCGGGACAGCGAACACTGAAGCTTTCTTT

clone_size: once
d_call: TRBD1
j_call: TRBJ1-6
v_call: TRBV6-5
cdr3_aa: CASSYQQGYNSPLHF
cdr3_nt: TGTGCCAGCAGTTACCAACAGGGGTATAATTCACCCCTCCACTTT

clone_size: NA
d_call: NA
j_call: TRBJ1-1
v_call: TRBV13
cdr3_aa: CASSLNGLNTEAFF
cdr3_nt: TGTGCCAGCAGCTTAAACGGGTTGAACACTGAAGCTTTCTTT

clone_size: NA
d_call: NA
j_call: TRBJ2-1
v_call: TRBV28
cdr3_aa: CASSLGSGRNWNEQFF
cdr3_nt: TGTGCCAGCAGCTTAGGATCAGGGAGGAATTGGAATGAGCAGTTCTTC

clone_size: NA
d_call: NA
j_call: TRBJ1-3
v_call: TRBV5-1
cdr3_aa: CASSFIPGAGNTIYF
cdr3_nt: TGCGCCAGCAGCTTTATTCCAGGGGCTGGAAACACCATATATTTT

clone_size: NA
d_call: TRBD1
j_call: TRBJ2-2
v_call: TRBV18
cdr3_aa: CASSSGTGGTGELFF
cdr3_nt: TGTGCCAGCTCGTCCGGGACAGGGGGCACCGGGGAGCTGTTTTTT

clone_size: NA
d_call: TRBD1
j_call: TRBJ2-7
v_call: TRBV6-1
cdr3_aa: CASSVGQGTTYEQYF
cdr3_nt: TGTGCCAGCAGTGTCGGACAGGGGACCACCTACGAGCAGTACTTC

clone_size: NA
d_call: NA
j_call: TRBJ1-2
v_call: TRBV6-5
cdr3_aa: CASSYKGGYGYTF
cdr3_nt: TGTGCCAGCAGTTACAAGGGGGGGTATGGCTACACCTTC

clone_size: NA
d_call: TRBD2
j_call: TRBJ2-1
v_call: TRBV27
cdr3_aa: CASRGSGRKRGNEQFF
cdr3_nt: TGTGCCAGCCGGGGTAGCGGGAGAAAACGAGGGAATGAGCAGTTCTTC

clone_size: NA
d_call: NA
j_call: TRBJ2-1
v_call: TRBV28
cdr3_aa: CASSFPDKSYNEQFF
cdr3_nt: TGTGCCAGCAGTTTCCCGGACAAATCCTACAATGAGCAGTTCTTC

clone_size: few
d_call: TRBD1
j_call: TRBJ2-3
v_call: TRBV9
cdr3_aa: CASSNRDRAADTQYF
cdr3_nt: TGTGCCAGCAGCAACCGGGACAGGGCCGCAGATACGCAGTATTTT

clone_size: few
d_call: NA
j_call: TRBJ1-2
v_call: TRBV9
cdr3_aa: CASSVGVGQVEGYTF
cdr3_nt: TGTGCCAGCAGCGTAGGAGTGGGGCAGGTCGAAGGCTACACCTTC

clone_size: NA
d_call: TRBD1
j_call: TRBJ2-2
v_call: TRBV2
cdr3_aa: CASSDPGQDRTGELFF
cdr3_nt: TGTGCCAGCAGTGATCCCGGACAGGATCGCACCGGGGAGCTGTTTTTT

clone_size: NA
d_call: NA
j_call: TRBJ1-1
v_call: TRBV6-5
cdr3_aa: CASSYSTGSNTEAFF
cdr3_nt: TGTGCCAGCAGTTACTCGACGGGTTCGAACACTGAAGCTTTCTTT

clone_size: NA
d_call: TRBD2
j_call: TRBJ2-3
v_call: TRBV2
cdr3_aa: CATNRRPRGGPPSTDTQYF
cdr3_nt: TGTGCCACCAACCGGAGACCCCGCGGGGGGCCCCCTAGCACAGATACGCAGTATTTT

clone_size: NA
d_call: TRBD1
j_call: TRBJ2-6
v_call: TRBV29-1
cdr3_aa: CSVEDRIAGRGLPGANVLTF
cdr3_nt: TGCAGCGTTGAAGATCGAATTGCGGGCAGGGGGCTACCTGGGGCCAACGTCCTGACTTTC

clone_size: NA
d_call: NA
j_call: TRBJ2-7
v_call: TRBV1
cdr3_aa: CTSSLGTSGRASEQYF
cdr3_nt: TGCACCAGCAGCCTCGGGACTAGCGGGAGGGCCTCTGAGCAGTACTTC

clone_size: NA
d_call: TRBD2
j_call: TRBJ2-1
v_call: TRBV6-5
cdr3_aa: CASSYGSGRNEQFF
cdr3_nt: TGTGCCAGCAGTTACGGTAGCGGGAGAAATGAGCAGTTCTTC

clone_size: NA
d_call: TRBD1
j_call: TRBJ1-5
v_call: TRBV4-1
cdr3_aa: CASSPDRRGARGQDDQPQHF
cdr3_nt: TGCGCCAGCAGCCCAGATAGAAGAGGCGCACGTGGACAGGACGATCAGCCCCAGCATTTT

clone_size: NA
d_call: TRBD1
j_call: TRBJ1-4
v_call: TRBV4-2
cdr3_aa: CASSQEDRGNEKLFF
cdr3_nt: TGTGCCAGCAGCCAAGAGGACAGGGGGAATGAAAAACTGTTTTTT

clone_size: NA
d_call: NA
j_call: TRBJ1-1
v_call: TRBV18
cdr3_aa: CASSPSEGRGRFGFGAFF
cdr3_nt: TGTGCCAGCTCACCATCAGAGGGGCGGGGCCGGTTCGGATTCGGAGCTTTCTTT

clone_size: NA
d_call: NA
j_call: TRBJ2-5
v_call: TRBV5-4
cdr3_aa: CASGWEGEETQYF
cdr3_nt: TGTGCCAGCGGGTGGGAGGGGGAGGAGACCCAGTACTTC

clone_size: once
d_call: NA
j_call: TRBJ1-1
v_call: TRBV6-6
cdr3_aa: CASSWGVNTEAFF
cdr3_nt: TGTGCCAGCAGTTGGGGGGTGAACACTGAAGCTTTCTTT

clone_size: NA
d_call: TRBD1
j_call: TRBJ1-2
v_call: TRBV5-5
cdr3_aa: CASSSGTGVDYGYTF
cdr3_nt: TGTGCCAGCAGCTCCGGGACAGGGGTGGACTATGGCTACACCTTC

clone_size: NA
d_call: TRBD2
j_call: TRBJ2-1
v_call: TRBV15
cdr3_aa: CATSNHWRESSYNEQFF
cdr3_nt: TGTGCCACCAGCAATCACTGGCGGGAGAGCTCCTACAATGAGCAGTTCTTC

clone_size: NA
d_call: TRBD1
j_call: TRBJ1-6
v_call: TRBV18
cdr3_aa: CASSQGASSYNSPLHF
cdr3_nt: TGTGCCAGCTCACAGGGGGCGAGCTCCTATAATTCACCCCTCCACTTT

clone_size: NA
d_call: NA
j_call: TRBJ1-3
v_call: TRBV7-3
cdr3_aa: CASSLGQGNTIYF
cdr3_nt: TGTGCCAGCAGCTTGGGGCAAGGAAACACCATATATTTT

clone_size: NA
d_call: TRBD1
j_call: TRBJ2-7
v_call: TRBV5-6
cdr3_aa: CASSGTTGFRYEQYF
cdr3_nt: TGTGCCAGCAGCGGGACGACAGGGTTTAGGTACGAGCAGTACTTC

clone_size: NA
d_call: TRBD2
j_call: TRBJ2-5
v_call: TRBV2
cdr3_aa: CASRRAGGLETQYF
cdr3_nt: TGTGCCAGCAGAAGAGCGGGAGGGCTGGAGACCCAGTACTTC

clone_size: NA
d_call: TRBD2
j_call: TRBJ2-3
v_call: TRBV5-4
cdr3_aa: CASSAGTSVPSHTQYF
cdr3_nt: TGTGCCAGCAGCGCCGGGACTAGTGTCCCGTCGCATACGCAGTATTTT

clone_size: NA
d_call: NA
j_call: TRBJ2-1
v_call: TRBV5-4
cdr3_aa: CASSSKGGADGEQFF
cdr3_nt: TGTGCCAGCAGCTCCAAGGGGGGGGCCGACGGTGAGCAGTTCTTC

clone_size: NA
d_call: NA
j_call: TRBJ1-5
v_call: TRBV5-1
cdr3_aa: CASSPTGGLNQPQHF
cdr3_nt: TGCGCCAGCAGCCCGACAGGCGGACTCAATCAGCCCCAGCATTTT

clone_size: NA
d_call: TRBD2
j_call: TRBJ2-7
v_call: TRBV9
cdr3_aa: CASSPSGREGYEQYF
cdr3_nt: TGTGCCAGCAGCCCCTCAGGACGGGAGGGCTACGAGCAGTACTTC

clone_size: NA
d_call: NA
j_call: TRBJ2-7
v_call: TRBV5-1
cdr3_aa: CASNLGPAYEQYF
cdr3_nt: TGCGCCAGCAATTTGGGCCCAGCCTACGAGCAGTACTTC